This is a list of T cell receptor beta chains from one sample in a study of control samples from healthy donors and cancer patients. Assay: immunoSEQ multiplex PCR; the TCRdb copy retains only in-frame clones and omits some. The table records about 140,000 clones, 92% of them present only once. Sequenced input: blood. All receptors come from a man aged 25 to 40 in good health. The CDR3 runs from the conserved cysteine through the conserved F or W. Fields, in order: CDR3 protein, CDR3 DNA, D gene, clone size, V gene, J gene. The D gene is left open where the match is weak. Rows may omit the clone size; those that give it use once, few, many or a size class.

CASSLLADYNEQFF	TGTGCCAGCAGCTTACTAGCGGATTACAATGAGCAGTTCTTC	TRBD2	NA	TRBV7-2	TRBJ2-1
CASTAGLAVEQFF	TGTGCCAGCACTGCGGGACTAGCGGTTGAGCAGTTCTTC	TRBD2	NA	TRBV2	TRBJ2-1
CASSGTLHGYTF	TGTGCCAGCAGTGGGACCCTACATGGCTACACCTTC	NA	NA	TRBV11-3	TRBJ1-2
CASSPGFSYNEQFF	TGTGCCAGCAGCCCGGGATTTTCCTACAATGAGCAGTTCTTC	NA	NA	TRBV2	TRBJ2-1
CASSSTDTQYF	TGTGCCAGCAGTTCCACAGATACGCAGTATTTT	NA	NA	TRBV27	TRBJ2-3
CASSVAGTGSYEQYF	TGTGCCAGCAGTGTAGCCGGGACAGGGTCCTACGAGCAGTACTTC	TRBD1	few	TRBV6-1	TRBJ2-7
CASSSWTGVGYGYTF	TGTGCCAGCAGCTCCTGGACAGGGGTGGGCTATGGCTACACCTTC	TRBD1	few	TRBV7-9	TRBJ1-2
CAWRTQGAGANVLTF	TGTGCCTGGAGGACCCAAGGGGCTGGGGCCAACGTCCTGACTTTC	NA	NA	TRBV30	TRBJ2-6
CAWSHWGSDEQYF	TGTGCCTGGAGTCACTGGGGGTCGGACGAGCAGTACTTC	NA	NA	TRBV30	TRBJ2-7
CASSLGGLRGEQYF	TGTGCCAGCAGCCTAGGGGGGCTACGCGGCGAGCAGTACTTC	NA	once	TRBV14	TRBJ2-7